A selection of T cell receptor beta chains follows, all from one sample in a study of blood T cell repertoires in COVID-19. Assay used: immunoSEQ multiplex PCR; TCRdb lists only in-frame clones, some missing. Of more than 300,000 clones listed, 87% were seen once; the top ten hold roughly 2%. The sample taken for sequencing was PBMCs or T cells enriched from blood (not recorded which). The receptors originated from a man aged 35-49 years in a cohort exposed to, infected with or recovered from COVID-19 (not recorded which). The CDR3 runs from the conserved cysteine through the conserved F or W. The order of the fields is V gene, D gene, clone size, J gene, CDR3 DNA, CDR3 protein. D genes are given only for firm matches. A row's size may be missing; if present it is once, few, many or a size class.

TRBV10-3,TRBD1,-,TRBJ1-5,TGTGCCATCAGGACAGGGGAGAATCAGCCCCAGCATTTT,CAIRTGENQPQHF
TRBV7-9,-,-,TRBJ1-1,TGTGCCAGCAGCTTAGCGCTCGGGGGGGACACTGAAGCTTTCTTT,CASSLALGGDTEAFF
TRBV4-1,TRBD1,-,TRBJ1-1,TGCGCCAGCAGCCCCGGGACAGGGAACGTAAAGGTTGACACTGAAGCTTTCTTT,CASSPGTGNVKVDTEAFF
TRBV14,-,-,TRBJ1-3,TGTGCCAGCAGCCAGGGAGGGACAAGCCGCTCTGGAAACACCATATATTTT,CASSQGGTSRSGNTIYF
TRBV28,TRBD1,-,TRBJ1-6,TGTGCCAGCAATCCCGACAGGGCCCATAATTCACCCCTCCACTTT,CASNPDRAHNSPLHF
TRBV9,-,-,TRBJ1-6,TGTGCCAGCAGCGTAGGGAGTAGGGGTTTTACTTCACCCCTCCACTTT,CASSVGSRGFTSPLHF
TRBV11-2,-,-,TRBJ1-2,TGTGCCAGCAGCTCCCTAGCGTTAACGGACGATAACTATGGCTACACCTTC,CASSSLALTDDNYGYTF
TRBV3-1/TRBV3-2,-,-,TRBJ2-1,TGTGCCAGCAGCCAAGTCGACAATGAGCAGTTCTTC,CASSQVDNEQFF
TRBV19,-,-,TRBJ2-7,TGTGCCAGTAGTTTAGGCAGAACCTACGAGCAGTACTTC,CASSLGRTYEQYF
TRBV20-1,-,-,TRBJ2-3,TGCAGTGCTAGTAGCAGGGCGAATTATGTTGAGCAGTATTTT,CSASSRANYVEQYF
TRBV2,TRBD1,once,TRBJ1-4,TGTGCCAGCAGTGATTGGCGGACAGGGGTACCCCTAAATGAAAAACTGTTTTTT,CASSDWRTGVPLNEKLFF
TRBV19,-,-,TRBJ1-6,TGTGCCAGTAGTCCCCGAATACTTAATTCACCCCTCCACTTT,CASSPRILNSPLHF
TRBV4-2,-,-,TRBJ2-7,TGTGCCAGCAGCCAAGAGAAGAGAGCCACCTACGAGCAGTACTTC,CASSQEKRATYEQYF
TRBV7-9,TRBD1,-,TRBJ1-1,TGTGCCAGCAGCCTGGGACAGGGGGTCACTGAAGCTTTCTTT,CASSLGQGVTEAFF
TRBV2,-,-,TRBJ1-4,TGTGCCAGCGGAGCCCCATCGAATAATGAAAAACTGTTTTTT,CASGAPSNNEKLFF
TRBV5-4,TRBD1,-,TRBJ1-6,TGTGCCAGCAGCCCCACCGCCGGGACAGGGGGCCCCCGGGCCCTCCACTTT,CASSPTAGTGGPRALHF
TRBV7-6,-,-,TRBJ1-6,TGTGCCAGCAGCCACGACAGAAAATCACCCCTCCACTTT,CASSHDRKSPLHF
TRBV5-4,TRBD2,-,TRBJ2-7,TGTGCCAGCAGCTCGGGACTAGCGGGAGGGGTCTACGAGCAGTACTTC,CASSSGLAGGVYEQYF
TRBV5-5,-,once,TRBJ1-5,TGTGCCAGCACCCGGGGGGCAGGGGAGAGCAATCAGCCCCAGCATTTT,CASTRGAGESNQPQHF
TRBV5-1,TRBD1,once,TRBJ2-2,TGCGCCAGCAGGGAAGACAGGGGGAACACCGGGGAGCTGTTTTTT,CASREDRGNTGELFF
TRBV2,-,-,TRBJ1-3,TGTGCCAGCACCCAGGATCCTCGCTCTGGAAACACCATATATTTT,CASTQDPRSGNTIYF
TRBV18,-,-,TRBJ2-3,TGTGCCAGCTCACCATCTCTGGGGAGCGGCACAGATACGCAGTATTTT,CASSPSLGSGTDTQYF
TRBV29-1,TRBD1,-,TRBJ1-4,TGCAGCGTGGGACAGGGAAATGAAAAACTGTTTTTT,CSVGQGNEKLFF
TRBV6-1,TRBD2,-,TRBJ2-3,TGTGCCAGCAGTGAAGTCACTAGCGGGAGGGGGGCAGATACGCAGTATTTT,CASSEVTSGRGADTQYF
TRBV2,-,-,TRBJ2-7,TGTGCCAGCAGTGAACGAGGGTTGGGGTTCTACGAGCAGTACTTC,CASSERGLGFYEQYF
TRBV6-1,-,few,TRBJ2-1,TGTGCCAGCAGTGAAGAGGACGGGAGAGGCTACAATGAGCAGTTCTTC,CASSEEDGRGYNEQFF
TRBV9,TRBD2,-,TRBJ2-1,TGTGCCAGCAGCCCCCGGCTAGCGGGACGTAATGAGCAGTTCTTC,CASSPRLAGRNEQFF
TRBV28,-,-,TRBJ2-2,TGTGCCAGCAGTGCCTTGTGGAGGGGTACCGGGGAGCTGTTTTTT,CASSALWRGTGELFF
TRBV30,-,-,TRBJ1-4,TGTGCCTGGAGTGTAACGGGAGGGGAGGAAAAACTATTTTTT,CAWSVTGGEEKLFF
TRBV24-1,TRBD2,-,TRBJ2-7,TGTGCCACCAGTGACCCGGGACTAGCGGGAGACGAGCAGTACTTC,CATSDPGLAGDEQYF
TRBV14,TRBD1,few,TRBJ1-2,TGTGCCAGCAGCCAAAGGATGGGACAGAGAAACTATGGCTACACCTTC,CASSQRMGQRNYGYTF
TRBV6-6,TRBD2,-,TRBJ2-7,TGTGCCAGCAGTCGCGGGAGTGGTTTTAGCGAGCAGTACTTC,CASSRGSGFSEQYF
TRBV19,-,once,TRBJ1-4,TGTGCCAGCCGGGGTGAAAAACTGTTTTTT,CASRGEKLFF
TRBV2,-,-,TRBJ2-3,TGTGCCAGCAAGTTTAAAGCCGGGACTGGAAGCACAGATACGCAGTATTTT,CASKFKAGTGSTDTQYF
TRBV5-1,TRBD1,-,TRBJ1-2,TGCGCCAGCAGCCAAGAATGGACAGGGAACGGCTACACCTTC,CASSQEWTGNGYTF
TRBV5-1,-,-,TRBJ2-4,TGCGCCAGCAGCTTGGAAGGCAGGGAAATTAACATTCAGTACTTC,CASSLEGREINIQYF
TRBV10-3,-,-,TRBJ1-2,TGTGCCATCCGTGGTCAGGTCTATGGCTACACCTTC,CAIRGQVYGYTF
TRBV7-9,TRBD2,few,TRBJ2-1,TGTGCCAGCAGCTTACACAGCGGGAGATCCTACAATGAGCAGTTCTTC,CASSLHSGRSYNEQFF
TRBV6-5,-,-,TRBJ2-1,TGTGCCAGCAGTATCTTTAGGGGGTACAATGAGCAGTTCTTC,CASSIFRGYNEQFF
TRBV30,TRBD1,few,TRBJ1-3,TGTGCCTGGAGTACGAGGACAGGGGGCCATCGGGCTGGAAACACCATATATTTT,CAWSTRTGGHRAGNTIYF
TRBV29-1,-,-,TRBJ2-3,TGCAGCGTTGTCCAACAGGGCCGCACAGATACGCAGTATTTT,CSVVQQGRTDTQYF
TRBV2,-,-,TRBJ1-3,TGTGCCAGCAGATCGGGTTTCTCTGGAAACACCATATATTTT,CASRSGFSGNTIYF
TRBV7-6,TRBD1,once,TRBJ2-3,TGTGCCAGCAGCTTAGTAGGCACAGGGGGAGATACGCAGTATTTT,CASSLVGTGGDTQYF
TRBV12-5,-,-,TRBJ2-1,TGTGCTAGTGGTTCCCTTCTAGCGTTAAATGAGCAGTTCTTC,CASGSLLALNEQFF
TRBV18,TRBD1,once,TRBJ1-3,TGTGCCAGCTCACCTTCGACAGGGACTGGAAACACCATATATTTT,CASSPSTGTGNTIYF